This T cell receptor beta chain was identified in a study of metastatic and nonmetastatic thyroid tumors. Background on the study: Across blood and tumor or nodule tissue, repertoires from malignant and benign thyroid patients were compared with one another. Study observations and caveats: Reports indicated that malignant thyroid tumors showed significantly higher TCR beta diversity than benign nodules did, in blood and tumor.

As processed by the authors: Building a distant-metastasis classifier for papillary thyroid cancer drew on CDR3 differences across clinicopathological groups. TCRdb re-clonotyped the PCR reads through MiXCR. The V and J calls, along with clone size, are taken from TCRdb and not from the paper's own processing. The sample shows around 27,000 clones, more than 20% of them seen only once. Germline assignment: CDR1 SGHNT and CDR2 YENEEA. The CDR3 loop spans 18 amino acids. V shed 0 bases, J shed 2 bases, and the junction held 8 bases outside the gene matches. No treatment had been given to any patient before thyroid surgery. This clone was picked up many times. Antigen: not known.

This TCR came from a female donor with papillary thyroid cancer or a benign thyroid nodule (not recorded which). Some clones in this sample may be carry-over from other donors' samples. The sequenced sample was blood. The V call is TRBV11-3, the J call TRBJ2-3, with TRBD2 matching over 10 bases. The CDR3 reads CASSLDVKSGRATDTQYF. The CDR3, as DNA: TGTGCCAGCAGCTTAGATGTGAAGAGCGGGAGGGCCACAGATACGCAGTATTTT.